A single sample is the source of the 21 T cell receptor beta chains below, sequenced in a study of T and B cells in COVID-19 patients. Each TRB amplification used roughly 250-550 ng of genomic DNA from blood. Multiplex PCR with BIOMED2 TRB-A/B primer pools amplified TRB rearrangements. MiXCR, applied by TCRdb to the multiplex PCR reads, yields one record per CDR3 protein. The table shows under 20,000 distinct CDR3 sequences, with around a quarter occurring only once. Sequencing was performed on blood. These receptors originate from a human donor who had recovered from COVID-19.

This clonotype appeared many times. This rearrangement joins TRBV19 to TRBJ1-1; D not certain. This CDR3 comprises 15 residues. Germline CDR1 LNHDA, CDR2 SQIVND (reference sequence). The ends were cut back, 6 bases at V and 1 base at J, with 15 bases in the middle. CDR3 residues: CASRPQGLANTEAFF. CDR3 sequence (DNA): TGTGCCAGTAGACCTCAAGGTCTCGCGAACACTGAAGCTTTCTTT.

This chain uses TRBV20-1 with TRBJ1-6; tentatively, D is TRBD1 (6 bases). The CDR3 extends over 18 amino acids. V lost 6 bases to trimming and J lost 6 bases, with 27 bases between them. The germline CDR1 and CDR2 sequences are DFQATT and SNEGSKA (reference sequence). CDR3 in amino acids: CSAISGTSRGRVNSPLHF. The DNA of the CDR3 is TGCAGTGCCATATCCGGGACATCCAGAGGGCGAGTTAATTCACCCCTCCACTTT.

This clonotype was seen many times. This chain links TRBV5-5 with TRBJ2-3; possibly TRBD1 for D (6 bases). Germline CDR1 is SGHKS and CDR2 is YYEKEE (reference sequence). The CDR3 is 15 residues long. The ends were cut back, 2 bases at V and 1 base at J, with 11 bases in the middle. The CDR3, as DNA: TGTGCCAGCAGCTTTCGACAGGCTGGCACAGATACGCAGTATTTT. Translating it yields CASSFRQAGTDTQYF.

CDR3: CASSQELAATSSYEQYF. The CDR3 DNA follows: TGCGCCAGCAGCCAAGAGCTAGCCGCTACAAGCTCCTACGAGCAGTACTTC. V and J are TRBV4-3 and TRBJ2-7, with D tentatively TRBD2 (5 bases). Between the trimmed V and J ends, which lost 0 bases and 0 bases, there was a span of 15 bases. The CDR3 is 17 amino acids. Per the germline V gene, CDR1 is LGHNA and CDR2 is YSLEER.

In this sample, this clonotype turned up many times. The chain combines TRBV30 with TRBJ2-2; no clear D gene. Germline loops: CDR1 GTSNPN, CDR2 SVGIG (reference sequence). Deletions cut 2 bases from V and 2 bases from J, with 9 bases between. The CDR3 runs to 14 residues. CDR3 sequence (DNA): TGTGCCTGGAGTTCGGAAGAAAACACCGGGGAGCTGTTTTTT. Residues: CAWSSEENTGELFF.

The V and J genes are TRBV5-6 and TRBJ1-2; TRBD1 aligns across 9 bases. Per germline, CDR1 SGHDT and CDR2 YYEEEE. The CDR3 runs 15 residues. Trimming took 0 bases from V and 3 from J; bases not matched to a gene: 3. This CDR3 is CASSLVRDRDYGYTF. The CDR3 coding sequence is TGTGCCAGCAGCTTGGTCCGGGACAGGGACTATGGCTACACCTTC.

The chain recombines TRBV19 with TRBJ2-4, with D possibly being TRBD1 (5 bases). Trimming pared 3 bases from V and 2 bases from J, leaving 11 bases between. This CDR3 comprises 15 residues. Germline CDR1 is LNHDA and CDR2 is SQIVND (reference sequence). CDR3 protein: CASSIRVQTKNIQYF. The CDR3, as DNA: TGTGCCAGTAGTATCAGGGTACAAACCAAAAACATTCAGTACTTC.

The J gene is TRBJ2-5, the V gene TRBV5-1; D might be TRBD1 or TRBD2, each matching 5 bases. V lost 1 base and J 1 base, leaving 14 bases between the germline ends. CDR3 length: 16 residues. The germline CDR1 and CDR2 sequences are SGHRS and YFSETQ. DNA for the CDR3: TGCGCCAGCAGCTTGAGCCGGGGCACGATCCAAGAGACCCAGTACTTC. Translating gives CASSLSRGTIQETQYF.

By its share, this clonotype is medium-sized. The V call is TRBV29-1, the J call TRBJ2-2; no firm D call. V shed 8 bases and J shed 0 bases, with 10 bases lying between them. CDR3 length equals 13 residues. Germline V lookup: CDR1 SQVTM, CDR2 ANQGSEA. Written as DNA, the CDR3 is TGCAGCACTTACAGCGCGAACACCGGGGAGCTGTTTTTT. Translating it yields CSTYSANTGELFF.

The CDR3 DNA sequence: TGTGCCAGCACAGACAGCCCGTCACTCTATGGCTACACCTTC. Its protein product is CASTDSPSLYGYTF. The chain couples TRBV6-1 to TRBJ1-2; D may be TRBD1 (5 bases). Between the trimmed V and J ends, which lost 7 bases and 4 bases, there was a span of 16 bases. This CDR3 contains 14 residues. Looked up from germline, CDR1 is MNHNS and CDR2 is SASEGT.

This clonotype is termed medium-sized. This chain uses TRBV19 with TRBJ2-3; TRBD2 might be the D (6 bases). From germline, CDR1 is LNHDA and CDR2 SQIVND (reference sequence). Trimming took 4 bases from V and 1 from J, leaving 18 bases between them. This CDR3 region has 17 residues. The CDR3 reads CASSTTSGAPRTDTQYF. The CDR3 DNA is TGTGCCAGTAGTACCACCTCGGGAGCGCCCCGCACAGATACGCAGTATTTT.

This clonotype was found many times. The chain uses TRBV30 and TRBJ2-7, with 7 positions matching TRBD1. After removal of 4 bases from V and 4 bases from J, the junction contained 4 bases not matched to a gene. Germline assignment: CDR1 GTSNPN and CDR2 SVGIG (reference sequence). CDR3 length: 12 residues. CDR3 residues: CAWKQGQYEQYF. The CDR3 DNA reads TGTGCCTGGAAACAGGGGCAATACGAGCAGTACTTC.

This clonotype is categorized as medium-sized (0.01 to 0.1%). The J gene is TRBJ2-3, the V gene TRBV19, with TRBD1 matching over 8 bases. Trimming at V came to 3 bases and at J to 0 bases, leaving 8 bases not matched to a gene. CDR1 is LNHDA and CDR2 is SQIVND in the germline V gene (reference sequence). This CDR3 spans 17 amino acids. The CDR3 loop is CASSIRRTGLSTDTQYF. The CDR3 nucleotides read TGTGCCAGTAGTATTCGACGGACAGGGCTAAGCACAGATACGCAGTATTTT.

The chain joins TRBV7-4 to TRBJ1-6; D unclear. Germline V gene data show CDR1 as SGHVT and CDR2 as SQSDAQ. CDR3 length equals 12 residues. Trimming left V 2 bases short and J 10 bases short, with 6 bases between. The CDR3 here is CASSLRHSPLHF. The CDR3 nucleotides are TGTGCCAGCAGCTTAAGGCACTCACCCCTCCACTTT.

This clonotype has just a few counts. The rearrangement links TRBV12-3 or TRBV12-4 to TRBJ2-5; D perhaps matches TRBD1 (6 bases). V shed 2 bases and J shed 5 bases, with 12 bases lying between them. This CDR3 comprises 14 residues. CDR3 protein: CASSLNRVEETQYF. CDR3 DNA sequence: TGTGCCAGCAGTTTAAACAGGGTCGAGGAGACCCAGTACTTC.

This clonotype was counted at least ten times. The J gene is TRBJ2-1, the V gene TRBV6-5, with 9 bases fitting TRBD1. J gave up 7 bases and V 6 bases, and 16 bases lay outside the gene matches. CDR3 length: 17 residues. Looked up from germline, CDR1 is MNHEY and CDR2 is SVGAGI. CDR3 sequence reads: CASRGGRAGTGRNEQFF. As DNA, the CDR3 is TGTGCCAGCAGGGGCGGAAGGGCGGGGACAGGGAGGAATGAGCAGTTCTTC.

In its sample, this clonotype was seen a few times. This chain joins TRBV6-1 and TRBJ2-7; a possible D gene is TRBD2 (5 bases). V was trimmed by 4 bases and J by 2 bases, leaving 15 bases between them. CDR1 MNHNS and CDR2 SASEGT come from the germline V gene. The CDR3 extends over 15 amino acids. CDR3 bases: TGTGCCAGCAGTGGGTCACTAGTGCCTACCTACGAGCAGTACTTC. Encoded protein: CASSGSLVPTYEQYF.

This clonotype is labeled as medium-sized. The chain uses TRBV19 and TRBJ1-5; possibly TRBD1 for D (6 bases). V dropped 1 base and J dropped 6 bases, with 10 bases sitting between them. CDR1 and CDR2 from the germline V gene are LNHDA and SQIVND (reference sequence). The CDR3 sequence is 14 residues long. CDR3 residues: CASSIGGRGQPQHF. CDR3 nucleotide sequence: TGTGCCAGTAGTATAGGGGGGCGAGGTCAGCCCCAGCATTTT.

The CDR3 protein is CASSRLGGYTF. The CDR3, as DNA: TGTGCCAGCTCCCGTCTTGGCGGCTACACCTTC. This chain joins TRBV14 and TRBJ1-2; no clear D gene. Germline V lookup: CDR1 SGHDN, CDR2 FVKESK. The CDR3 is 11 amino acids. Trimming took 8 bases from V and 8 from J, leaving 12 bases between them.

This sequence joins TRBV6-1 and TRBJ1-2; 10 bases are a match to TRBD1. Germline V gene sequence: CDR1 MNHNS, CDR2 SASEGT. The CDR3 totals 17 residues. V shed 8 bases, J shed 5 bases, and the junction held 17 bases outside the gene matches. In DNA form, the CDR3 reads TGTGCCAGCGCCCTAGGGACAGGGGAAATGATGTGGTATGGCTACACCTTC. It specifies CASALGTGEMMWYGYTF.

This clonotype was recorded only once. The V gene is TRBV6-6, the J gene TRBJ2-7, with 7 positions matching TRBD1. J gave up 2 bases and V 6 bases, and 4 bases lay outside the gene matches. Germline CDR1 MNHNY, CDR2 SVGAGI (reference sequence). There are 13 residues in the CDR3. The CDR3 is CASSRTGPYEQYF. CDR3 in DNA: TGTGCCAGCAGCAGGACAGGACCCTACGAGCAGTACTTC.